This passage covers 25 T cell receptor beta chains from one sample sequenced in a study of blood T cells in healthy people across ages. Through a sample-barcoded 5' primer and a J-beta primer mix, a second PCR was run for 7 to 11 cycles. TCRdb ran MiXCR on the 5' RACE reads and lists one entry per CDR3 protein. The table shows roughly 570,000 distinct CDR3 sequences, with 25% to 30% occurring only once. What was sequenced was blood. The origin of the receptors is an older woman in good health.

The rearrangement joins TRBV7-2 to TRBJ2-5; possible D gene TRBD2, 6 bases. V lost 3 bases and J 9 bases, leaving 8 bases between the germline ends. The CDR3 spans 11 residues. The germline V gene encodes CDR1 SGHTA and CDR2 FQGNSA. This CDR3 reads CASSFGGSQYF. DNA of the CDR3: TGTGCCAGCAGCTTTGGGGGGTCCCAGTACTTC. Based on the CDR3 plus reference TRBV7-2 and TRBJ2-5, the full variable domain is GAGVSQSPSNKVTEKGKDVELRCDPISGHTALYWYRQSLGQGLEFLIYFQGNSAPDKSGLPSDRFSAERTGGSVSTLTIQRTQQEDSAVYLCASSFGGSQYFGPGTRLLVL.

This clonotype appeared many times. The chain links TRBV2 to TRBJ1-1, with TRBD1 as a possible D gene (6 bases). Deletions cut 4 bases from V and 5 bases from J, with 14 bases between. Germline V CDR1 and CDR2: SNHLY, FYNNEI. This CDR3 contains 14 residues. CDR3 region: CASSGGGLGTEAFF. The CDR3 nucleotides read TGTGCCAGCAGTGGTGGGGGGCTTGGTACTGAAGCTTTCTTT.

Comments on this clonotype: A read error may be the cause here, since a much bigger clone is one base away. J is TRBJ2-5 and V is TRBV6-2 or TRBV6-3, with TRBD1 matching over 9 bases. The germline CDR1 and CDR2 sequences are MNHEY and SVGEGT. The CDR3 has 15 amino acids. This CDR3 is CASSRTGGRTYEQHF. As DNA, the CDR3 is TGTGCCAGCAGCCGAACAGGGGGCAGAACCTACGAGCAGCACTTC.

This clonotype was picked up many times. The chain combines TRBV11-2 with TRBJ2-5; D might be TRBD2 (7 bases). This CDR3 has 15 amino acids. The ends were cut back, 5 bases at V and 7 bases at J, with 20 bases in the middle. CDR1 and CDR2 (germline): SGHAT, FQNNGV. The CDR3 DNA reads TGTGCCAGCAGCCAAGCGGGGTCCAAAGGGGGGACCCAGTACTTC. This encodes CASSQAGSKGGTQYF.

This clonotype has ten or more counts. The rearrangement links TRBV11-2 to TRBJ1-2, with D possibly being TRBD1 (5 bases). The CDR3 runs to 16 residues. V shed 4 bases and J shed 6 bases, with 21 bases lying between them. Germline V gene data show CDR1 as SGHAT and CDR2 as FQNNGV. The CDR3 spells CASSSISRGLRDGYTF. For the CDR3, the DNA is TGTGCCAGCAGCTCTATAAGTAGGGGACTTAGGGATGGCTACACCTTC. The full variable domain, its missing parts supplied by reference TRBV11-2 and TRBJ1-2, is EAGVAQSPRYKIIEKRQSVAFWCNPISGHATLYWYQQILGQGPKLLIQFQNNGVVDDSQLPKDRFSAERLKGVDSTLKIQPAKLEDSAVYLCASSSISRGLRDGYTFGSGTRLTVV.

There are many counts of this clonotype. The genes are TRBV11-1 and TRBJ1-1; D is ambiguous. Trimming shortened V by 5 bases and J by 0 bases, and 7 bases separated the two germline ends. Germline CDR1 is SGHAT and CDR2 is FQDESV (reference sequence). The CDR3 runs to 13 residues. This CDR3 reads CASSRTLNTEAFF. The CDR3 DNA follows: TGTGCCAGCAGCCGGACCTTGAACACTGAAGCTTTCTTT.

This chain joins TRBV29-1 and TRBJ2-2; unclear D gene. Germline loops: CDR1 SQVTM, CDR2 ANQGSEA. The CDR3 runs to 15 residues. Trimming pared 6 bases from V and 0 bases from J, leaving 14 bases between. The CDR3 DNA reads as TGCAGCGTGGCCCCCGAACCGGCGAACACCGGGGAGCTGTTTTTT. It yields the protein CSVAPEPANTGELFF.

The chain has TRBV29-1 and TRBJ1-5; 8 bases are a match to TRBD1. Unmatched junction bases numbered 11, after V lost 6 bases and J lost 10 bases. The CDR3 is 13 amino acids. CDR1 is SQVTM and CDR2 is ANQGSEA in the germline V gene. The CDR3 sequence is CSVGGQGDIPQHF. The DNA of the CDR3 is TGCAGCGTCGGAGGACAGGGTGATATACCCCAGCATTTT.

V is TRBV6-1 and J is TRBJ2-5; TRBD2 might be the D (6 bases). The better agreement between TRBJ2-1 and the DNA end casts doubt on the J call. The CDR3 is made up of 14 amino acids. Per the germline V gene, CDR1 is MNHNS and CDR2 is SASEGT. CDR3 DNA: TGTGCCAGCAGGCCTACCGAGAGCGGGCGGTTCCAGTTCTTC. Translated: CASRPTESGRFQFF.

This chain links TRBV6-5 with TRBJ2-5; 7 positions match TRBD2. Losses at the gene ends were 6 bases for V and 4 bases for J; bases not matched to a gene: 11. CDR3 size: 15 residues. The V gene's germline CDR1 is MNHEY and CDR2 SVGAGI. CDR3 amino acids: CASRRAGVGGETQYF. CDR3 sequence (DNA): TGTGCCAGCAGGAGGGCGGGGGTGGGTGGAGAGACCCAGTACTTC.

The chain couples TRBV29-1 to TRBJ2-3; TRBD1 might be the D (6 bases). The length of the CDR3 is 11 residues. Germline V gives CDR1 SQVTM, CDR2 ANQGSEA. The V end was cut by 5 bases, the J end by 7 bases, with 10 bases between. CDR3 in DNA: TGCAGCGTTCGGCAGGGGAATACGCAGTATTTT. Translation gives CSVRQGNTQYF.

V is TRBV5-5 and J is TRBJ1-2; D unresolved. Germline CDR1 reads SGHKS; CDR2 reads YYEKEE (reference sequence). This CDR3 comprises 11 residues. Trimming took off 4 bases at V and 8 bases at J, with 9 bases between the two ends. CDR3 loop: CASSPDGGYTF. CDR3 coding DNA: TGTGCCAGCAGCCCCGACGGCGGCTACACCTTC.

The CDR3 sequence is CASSWGRDEQYF. The CDR3 coding sequence is TGTGCCAGCAGCTGGGGGAGGGACGAGCAGTACTTC. The genes are TRBV7-9 and TRBJ2-7; 7 nucleotides line up with TRBD2. This CDR3 is built from 12 residues. Germline CDR1 is SEHNR and CDR2 is FQNEAQ (reference sequence). With 4 bases clipped from V and 5 bases from J, the junction kept 2 bases outside the gene matches. Together with reference TRBV7-9 and TRBJ2-7, the CDR3 gives the full variable domain: DTGVSQNPRHKITKRGQNVTFRCDPISEHNRLYWYRQTLGQGPEFLTYFQNEAQLEKSRLLSDRFSAERPKGSFSTLEIQRTEQGDSAMYLCASSWGRDEQYFGPGTRLTVT.

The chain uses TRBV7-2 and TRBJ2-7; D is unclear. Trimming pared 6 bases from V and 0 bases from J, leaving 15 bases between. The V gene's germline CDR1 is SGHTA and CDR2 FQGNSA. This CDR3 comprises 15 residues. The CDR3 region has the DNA TGTGCCAGCAGACGTACCCAGGTTCCCTCCTACGAGCAGTACTTC. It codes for CASRRTQVPSYEQYF.

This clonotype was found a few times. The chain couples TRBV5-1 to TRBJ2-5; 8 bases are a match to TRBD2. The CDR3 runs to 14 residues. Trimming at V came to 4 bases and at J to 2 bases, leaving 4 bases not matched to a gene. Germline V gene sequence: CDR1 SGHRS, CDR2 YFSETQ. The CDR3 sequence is CASSRGGPQETQYF. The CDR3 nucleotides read TGCGCCAGCAGCCGGGGGGGGCCTCAAGAGACCCAGTACTTC.

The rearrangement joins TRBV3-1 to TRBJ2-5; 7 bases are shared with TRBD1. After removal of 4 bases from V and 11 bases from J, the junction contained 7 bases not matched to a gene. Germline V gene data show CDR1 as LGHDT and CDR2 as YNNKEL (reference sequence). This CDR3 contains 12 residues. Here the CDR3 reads CASSPLNRGQYF. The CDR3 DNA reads TGTGCCAGCAGCCCCCTAAACAGGGGTCAGTACTTC.

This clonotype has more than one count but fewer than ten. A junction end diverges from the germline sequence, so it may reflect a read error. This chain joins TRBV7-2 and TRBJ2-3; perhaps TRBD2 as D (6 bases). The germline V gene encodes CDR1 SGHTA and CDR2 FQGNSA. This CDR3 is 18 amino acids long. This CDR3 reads CASSPRGLNPPSTDTRYF. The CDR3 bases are TGTGCCAGCAGCCCTCGGGGACTCAATCCCCCTAGCACAGATACGCGGTATTTT.

The CDR3 reads CASSQAVGSQPQHF. The CDR3 DNA reads TGTGCCAGCAGCCAAGCTGTAGGAAGTCAGCCCCAGCATTTT. The rearrangement links TRBV3-1 to TRBJ1-5; D is undetermined. This CDR3 has 14 amino acids. Trimming took 1 base from V and 6 from J, leaving 10 bases between them. Germline CDR1 is LGHDT and CDR2 is YNNKEL (reference sequence).

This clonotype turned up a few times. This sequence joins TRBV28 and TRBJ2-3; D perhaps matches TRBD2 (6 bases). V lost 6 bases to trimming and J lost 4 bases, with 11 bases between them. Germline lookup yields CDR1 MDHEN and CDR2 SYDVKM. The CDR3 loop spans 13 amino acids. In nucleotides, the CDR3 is TGTGCCAGCAGGGAGGGGTTCGCAGATACGCAGTATTTT. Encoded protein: CASREGFADTQYF.

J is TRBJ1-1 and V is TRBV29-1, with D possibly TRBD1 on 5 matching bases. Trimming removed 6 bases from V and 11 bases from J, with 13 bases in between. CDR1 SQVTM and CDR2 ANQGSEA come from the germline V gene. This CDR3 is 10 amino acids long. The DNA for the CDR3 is TGCAGCGTCATAACTGGGGGGGCTTTCTTT. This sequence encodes CSVITGGAFF.

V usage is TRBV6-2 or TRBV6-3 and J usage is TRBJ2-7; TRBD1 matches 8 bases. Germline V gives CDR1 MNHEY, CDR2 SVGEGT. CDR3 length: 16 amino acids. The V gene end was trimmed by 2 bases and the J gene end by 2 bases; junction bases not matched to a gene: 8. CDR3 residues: CASSYRRTGRPYEQYF. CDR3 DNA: TGTGCCAGCAGTTACCGCCGGACAGGGAGACCCTACGAGCAGTACTTC.

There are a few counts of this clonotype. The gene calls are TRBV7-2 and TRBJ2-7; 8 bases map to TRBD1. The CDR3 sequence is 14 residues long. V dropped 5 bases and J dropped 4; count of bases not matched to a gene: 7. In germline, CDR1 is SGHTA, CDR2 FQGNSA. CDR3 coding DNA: TGTGCCAGCAGCATTGGCAGGGGGCGATACGAGCAGTACTTC. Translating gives CASSIGRGRYEQYF. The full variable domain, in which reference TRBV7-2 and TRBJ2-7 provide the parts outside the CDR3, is GAGVSQSPSNKVTEKGKDVELRCDPISGHTALYWYRQSLGQGLEFLIYFQGNSAPDKSGLPSDRFSAERTGGSVSTLTIQRTQQEDSAVYLCASSIGRGRYEQYFGPGTRLTVT.

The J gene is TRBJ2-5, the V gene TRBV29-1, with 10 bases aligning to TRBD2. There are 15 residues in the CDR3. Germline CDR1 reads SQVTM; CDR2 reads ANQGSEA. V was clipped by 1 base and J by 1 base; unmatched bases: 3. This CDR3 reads CSVEGIAGGQETQYF. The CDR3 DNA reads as TGCAGCGTTGAAGGGATAGCGGGGGGCCAAGAGACCCAGTACTTC.

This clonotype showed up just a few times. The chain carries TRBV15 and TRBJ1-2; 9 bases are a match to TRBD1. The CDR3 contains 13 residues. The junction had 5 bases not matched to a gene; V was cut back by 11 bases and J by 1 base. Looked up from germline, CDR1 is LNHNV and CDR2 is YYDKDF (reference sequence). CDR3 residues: CAAGTGNNYGYTF. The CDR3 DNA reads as TGTGCCGCCGGGACAGGGAATAACTATGGCTACACCTTC.

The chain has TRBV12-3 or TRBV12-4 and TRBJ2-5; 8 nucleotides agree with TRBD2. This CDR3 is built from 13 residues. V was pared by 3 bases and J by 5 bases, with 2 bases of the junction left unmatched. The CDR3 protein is CASSFGGAETQYF. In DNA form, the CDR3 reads TGTGCCAGCAGTTTCGGGGGGGCGGAGACCCAGTACTTC.